A single sample is the source of the 24 T cell receptor beta chains below, sequenced in a study of human T cells and chemical hapten exposure. Time point in this sample: patch test 1, 2 weeks after DPC sensitization. Treatment reported: therapeutic diphenylcyclopropenone sensitization with weekly scalp DPC. In TCRdb, the RACE reads were re-called with MiXCR into one record per CDR3 protein. The table records roughly 360,000 distinct CDR3 sequences, 4% to 5.5% of them present only once. The source was whole blood, collected in connection with sensitization to the hapten diphenylcyclopropenone (DPC). Receptors originate from a woman between 45 and 60 years old with alopecia areata. Some clones in this sample may be carry-over from other donors' samples.

This clonotype was counted many times. This sequence joins TRBV25-1 and TRBJ2-7; 11 nucleotides match TRBD2. The CDR3 extends over 16 amino acids. The V segment lost 1 base and the J segment 3 bases; nucleotides outside the gene matches: 5. CDR1 and CDR2 from the germline V gene are MGHDK and SYGVNS. The CDR3 DNA follows: TGTGCCAGCAGTGAATGGAATAGCGGGGGGGTCTACGAGCAGTACTTC. Encoded protein: CASSEWNSGGVYEQYF.

The table lists this clonotype with a few counts. The V gene is TRBV7-2, the J gene TRBJ2-3, with 12 bases lining up with TRBD2. Trimming cost V 1 base and J 11 bases; bases outside gene matches: 7. Germline-derived CDR1 and CDR2 are SGHTA and FQGNSA. The CDR3 runs 15 residues. The chain's CDR3 is CASSLGLAGGLEQYF. The DNA of the CDR3 is TGTGCCAGCAGCTTAGGCCTAGCGGGGGGGCTAGAGCAGTATTTT.

This clonotype was observed many times. The chain recombines TRBV2 with TRBJ1-5; possible D gene TRBD1, 5 bases. In germline, CDR1 is SNHLY, CDR2 FYNNEI. Trimming removed 3 bases at V and 11 bases at J, with 11 bases between. The CDR3 runs to 12 residues. The CDR3: CASSEEGLAQHF. CDR3 DNA sequence: TGTGCCAGCAGTGAGGAGGGGCTGGCCCAGCATTTT.

This clonotype was observed many times. The chain has TRBV5-1 and TRBJ1-5, with a weak D call TRBD1 (5 bases). Trimming stripped 4 bases from V and 5 bases from J, with 10 bases between. The CDR3 sequence is 13 residues long. Germline CDR1 and CDR2: SGHRS and YFSETQ. CDR3: CASSPGPDQPQHF. The CDR3 nucleotides read TGCGCCAGCAGCCCAGGGCCAGATCAGCCCCAGCATTTT.

V is TRBV5-1 and J is TRBJ2-3, with D possibly being TRBD2 (5 bases). The CDR3 has 15 residues. Looked up from germline, CDR1 is SGHRS and CDR2 is YFSETQ. V was clipped by 3 bases and J by 4 bases, with 15 bases between them. This CDR3 is CASSSLLGRADTQYF. The CDR3 DNA reads as TGCGCCAGCAGCTCCCTTCTAGGGAGAGCAGATACGCAGTATTTT. Full variable domain (missing parts from reference TRBV5-1 and TRBJ2-3): KAGVTQTPRYLIKTRGQQVTLSCSPISGHRSVSWYQQTPGQGLQFLFEYFSETQRNKGNFPGRFSGRQFSNSRSEMNVSTLELGDSALYLCASSSLLGRADTQYFGPGTRLTVL.

This clonotype was counted many times. The V gene is TRBV9, the J gene TRBJ2-7; 8 bases match TRBD1. The germline CDR1 and CDR2 sequences are SGDLS and YYNGEE. V shed 3 bases, J shed 1 base, and the junction held 15 bases outside the gene matches. The CDR3 has 18 residues. In DNA form, the CDR3 reads TGTGCCAGCAGCGCCTATGGGATGACAGGGGAGAGTTCCTACGAGCAGTACTTC. As protein: CASSAYGMTGESSYEQYF.

The J gene is TRBJ2-1, the V gene TRBV29-1; D is perhaps TRBD1 (5 bases). Germline CDR1 is SQVTM and CDR2 is ANQGSEA. V was trimmed by 3 bases and J by 7 bases, leaving 10 bases between them. CDR3 length: 12 residues. The CDR3 DNA reads TGCAGCGTTGATCCAGGGTCTAATGAGCAGTTCTTC. Protein product: CSVDPGSNEQFF.

The J gene is TRBJ2-3, the V gene TRBV29-1; D is uncertain. Trimming removed 7 bases at V and 0 bases at J, with 8 bases between. The CDR3 spans 12 residues. Germline loops: CDR1 SQVTM, CDR2 ANQGSEA. For the CDR3, the DNA is TGCAGCGCTGTACTAAGCACAGATACGCAGTATTTT. Protein product: CSAVLSTDTQYF.

This clonotype was seen at least ten times. The chain carries TRBV12-3 or TRBV12-4 and TRBJ1-1, with 8 positions matching TRBD1. After removal of 3 bases from V and 5 bases from J, the junction contained 8 bases not matched to a gene. The CDR3 sequence is 15 residues long. In DNA form, the CDR3 reads TGTGCCAGCAGTTTGGGTCAGGGGGCCCAAACTGAAGCTTTCTTT. Amino acids: CASSLGQGAQTEAFF.

This clonotype was counted between two and nine times. The chain carries TRBV15 and TRBJ2-2; no clear D gene. The ends were cut back, 8 bases at V and 1 base at J, with 11 bases in the middle. From germline, CDR1 is LNHNV and CDR2 YYDKDF (reference sequence). This CDR3 is 14 amino acids long. The CDR3, as DNA: TGTGCCACCGAACTTGACCTGAACACCGGGGAGCTGTTTTTT. The encoded protein is CATELDLNTGELFF.

This clonotype was counted many times. The chain is built from TRBV29-1 and TRBJ2-1; D might be TRBD1 (6 bases). The germline gives CDR1 SQVTM, CDR2 ANQGSEA. The CDR3 totals 15 residues. V was shortened by 0 bases and J by 7 bases, with 16 bases between the two germline ends. The CDR3 nucleotides read TGCAGCGTTGAAGAGCAAGGACAGCAGAGGAATGAGCAGTTCTTC. It yields the protein CSVEEQGQQRNEQFF.

This clonotype was seen many times. The rearrangement joins TRBV30 to TRBJ2-3; D is uncertain. The CDR3 extends over 14 amino acids. Per germline, CDR1 GTSNPN and CDR2 SVGIG (reference sequence). The ends were cut back, 6 bases at V and 4 bases at J, with 17 bases in the middle. CDR3 nucleotides: TGTGCCTGTCCCTGGGGTAGCTCCGCAGATACGCAGTATTTT. Its translation: CACPWGSSADTQYF.

The chain is built from TRBV6-6 and TRBJ1-6; D possibly corresponds to TRBD1 (6 bases). The ends were cut back, 6 bases at V and 7 bases at J, with 16 bases in the middle. The CDR3 is 15 amino acids. Per germline, CDR1 MNHNY and CDR2 SVGAGI (reference sequence). The CDR3 bases are TGTGCCAGCAGCCCCTCCGGACAGACGAATTCACCCCTCCACTTT. Its translation: CASSPSGQTNSPLHF.

This clonotype was counted only a few times. The gene calls are TRBV2 and TRBJ1-6; D is perhaps TRBD1 (6 bases). V was pared by 6 bases and J by 4 bases, with 16 bases between. CDR1 is SNHLY, CDR2 FYNNEI, per germline. This CDR3 region has 16 residues. DNA for the CDR3: TGTGCCAGCAGCCGAGAAGGACAGCTATATAATTCACCCCTCCACTTT. It translates to CASSREGQLYNSPLHF.

This clonotype showed up many times. The V gene is TRBV7-2, the J gene TRBJ2-3; TRBD2 matches 8 bases. Germline V gene data show CDR1 as SGHTA and CDR2 as FQGNSA. With V trimmed by 1 base and J by 2 bases, 5 bases remained unmatched. There are 16 residues in the CDR3. CDR3 sequence (DNA): TGTGCCAGCAGCTTAGTGGTACTAGCGGCCACAGATACGCAGTATTTT. It codes for CASSLVVLAATDTQYF.

This clonotype was seen at least ten times. The gene calls are TRBV4-2 and TRBJ2-3; possible D gene TRBD1, 5 bases. The V gene lost 0 bases and the J gene lost 1 base, with 5 bases spanning the gap. Germline loops: CDR1 LGHNA, CDR2 YNFKEQ. This CDR3 has 14 residues. CDR3 in DNA: TGTGCCAGCAGCCAAGAACAGGGCACAGATACGCAGTATTTT. It encodes CASSQEQGTDTQYF.

This clonotype was detected a few times. The CDR3 coding sequence is TGCGCCAGCAGTGATCCGGGACGGGGGCAGTACTTC. Protein: CASSDPGRGQYF. This sequence joins TRBV10-1 and TRBJ2-7; either TRBD1 or TRBD2 may fit D (5 bases each). Per germline, CDR1 WNHNN and CDR2 SYGVQD (reference sequence). The length of the CDR3 is 12 residues. V lost 3 bases and J 9 bases, leaving 12 bases between the germline ends.

This clonotype was seen at least ten times. The rearrangement joins TRBV20-1 to TRBJ1-1; D is ambiguous. Germline loops: CDR1 DFQATT, CDR2 SNEGSKA (reference sequence). The CDR3 length is 14 residues. Trimming removed 1 base from V and 5 bases from J, with 14 bases in between. The CDR3 reads CSARGARVETEAFF. In nucleotides, the CDR3 is TGCAGTGCTAGAGGGGCGAGGGTCGAGACTGAAGCTTTCTTT.

The sample holds many counts of this clonotype. This chain joins TRBV24-1 and TRBJ1-1; D is unclear. The length of the CDR3 is 13 residues. V was shortened by 4 bases and J by 2 bases, with 7 bases between the two germline ends. The germline CDR1 and CDR2 sequences are KGHDR and SFDVKD. The CDR3 nucleotides read TGTGCCACCAGTGACGGAAGTAACACTGAAGCTTTCTTT. Translation gives CATSDGSNTEAFF.

This clonotype was counted at least ten times. The V and J genes are TRBV12-3 or TRBV12-4 and TRBJ1-4, with TRBD1 as a possible D gene (5 bases). There are 13 residues in the CDR3. V gave up 7 bases and J gave up 11 bases, with 17 bases separating them. CDR3 amino acids: CASTPGTEGKLFF. The CDR3 nucleotides read TGTGCCAGCACCCCGGGGACCGAGGGGAAACTGTTTTTT.

The V and J genes are TRBV12-3 or TRBV12-4 and TRBJ1-4; D call uncertain. This CDR3 comprises 14 residues. Deletions cut 5 bases from V and 4 bases from J, with 11 bases between. The DNA of the CDR3 is TGTGCCAGCAGTCCTACGTGGTTTAATGAAAAACTGTTTTTT. Protein: CASSPTWFNEKLFF.

The chain couples TRBV5-1 to TRBJ2-7; 9 nucleotides align to TRBD1. The CDR3 totals 15 residues. J gave up 4 bases and V 0 bases, and 5 bases lay outside the gene matches. Germline V gives CDR1 SGHRS, CDR2 YFSETQ. The CDR3 is CASSLATGQGYEQYF. The CDR3 bases are TGCGCCAGCAGCTTGGCCACGGGACAGGGTTACGAGCAGTACTTC. Variable domain in full (rest from reference TRBV5-1 and TRBJ2-7): KAGVTQTPRYLIKTRGQQVTLSCSPISGHRSVSWYQQTPGQGLQFLFEYFSETQRNKGNFPGRFSGRQFSNSRSEMNVSTLELGDSALYLCASSLATGQGYEQYFGPGTRLTVT.

This clonotype has a count of ten or more. CDR3 in amino acids: CASSLGLASGDQETQYF. The CDR3 DNA reads as TGTGCCAGCAGCTTAGGCCTCGCTAGCGGGGACCAAGAGACCCAGTACTTC. J is TRBJ2-5 and V is TRBV13, with 9 nucleotides matching TRBD2. The CDR3 has 17 residues. Germline V gene sequence: CDR1 PRHDT, CDR2 FYEKMQ (reference sequence). Trimming cost V 0 bases and J 0 bases; bases outside gene matches: 5.

Regarding this clonotype: A read error is possible here, since a much larger clone lies one base away. V is TRBV5-1 and J is TRBJ1-1; no definite D call. CDR3 length: 14 amino acids. Germline values: CDR1 SGHRS, CDR2 YFSETQ. This CDR3 reads CASSPGFRGTEGFF. The CDR3 DNA reads as TGCGCCAGCAGCCCGGGGTTCCGAGGCACTGAAGGTTTCTTT.